This T cell receptor beta chain was retrieved from a study of T cell repertoires in cytomegalovirus infection. As for the study in general: Matching HLA type, along with CMV infection, was indicated by public TCR beta signatures.

From germline, CDR1 is LGHNT and CDR2 FRNRAP. The junction had 11 bases not matched to a gene; V was cut back by 4 bases and J by 7 bases. The CDR3 runs 16 residues. For this clonotype: The antigen is unknown.

TCRdb reprocessed the reads via MiXCR and lists one record per CDR3 protein. Of hundreds of thousands of distinct CDR3 sequences in the sample, about 33% were seen once. This chain connects TRBV12-5 to TRBJ2-3; 10 nucleotides align to TRBD2. The TCR was taken from a human donor in good health (CMV status not recorded). Some clones in this sample may be carry-over from other donors' samples. The sequencing here drew on cultured CD8+ T cells from PBMCs, taken from culture after CMV antigen stimulation. The CDR3 loop is CASGSFERGGVNTQYF. The CDR3 DNA reads TGTGCTAGTGGTTCCTTTGAGCGGGGGGGCGTGAATACGCAGTATTTT.